These T cell receptor beta chains were read from a single sample in a study of identical twins. MiXCR, run by TCRdb on the 5' RACE reads, gives a single entry per CDR3 protein. Counted here are 1.5 million to 2 million distinct CDR3 sequences, 32% occurring once; the ten biggest clones make up 0.25% to 0.3%. The sequenced sample was cord blood. These receptors were taken from a newborn girl in good health. CDR3s leave out the opening cysteine and the closing phenylalanine or tryptophan.

j_call v_call cdr3_aa
TRBJ2-2 TRBV29-1 SVGVAGANTGELF
TRBJ2-7 TRBV11-1 ASSLGQVLRPMYNEQY
TRBJ2-1 TRBV29-1 SAPAFSYNEQF
TRBJ2-7 TRBV12-3/TRBV12-4 ASSLRTDSYERY
TRBJ2-1 TRBV5-1 ASSEGGGTINNEQF
TRBJ2-3 TRBV24-1 ATSDLLGRGGGTDTQY
TRBJ2-5 TRBV18 ASSRLDGQY
TRBJ1-1 TRBV20-1 SASWGDTEAF
TRBJ2-1 TRBV3-1 ASSQHRVGYNEQF
TRBJ2-3 TRBV3-1 ASSQKLTTTDTQY
NA TRBV20-1 SARGPAGYNEQY
TRBJ2-7 TRBV28 ASSGTSGSLLSYEQY
TRBJ2-5 TRBV5-1 ASSLVTQY
TRBJ2-1 TRBV7-9 ASFGVSSYNEQF
TRBJ2-7 TRBV20-1 SARDTRTPYEQY
TRBJ2-7 TRBV2 ASSEIPHGGPYEQY
TRBJ2-6 TRBV20-1 SARTSGGFSGANVLT
TRBJ2-7 TRBV2 ASIGDGGYEQY
TRBJ1-5 TRBV4-1 ASSHSTNQPQH
TRBJ2-7 TRBV2 ASRATPTLGLLDEQY
TRBJ1-6 TRBV6-2/TRBV6-3 ASSSPGTGRSSPLH
TRBJ2-3 TRBV9 ASSVGGAPDTQY